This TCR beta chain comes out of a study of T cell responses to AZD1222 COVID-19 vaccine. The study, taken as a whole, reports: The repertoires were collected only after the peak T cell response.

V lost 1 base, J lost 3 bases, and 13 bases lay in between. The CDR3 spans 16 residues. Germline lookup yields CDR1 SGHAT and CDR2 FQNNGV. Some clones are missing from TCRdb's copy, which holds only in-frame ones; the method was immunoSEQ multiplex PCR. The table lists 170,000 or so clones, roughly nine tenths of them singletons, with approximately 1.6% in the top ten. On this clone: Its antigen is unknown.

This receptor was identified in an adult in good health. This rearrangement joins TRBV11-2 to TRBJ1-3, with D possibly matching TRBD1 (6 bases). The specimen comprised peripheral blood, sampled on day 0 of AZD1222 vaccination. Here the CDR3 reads CASSLAGELGGNTIYF. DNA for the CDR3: TGTGCCAGCAGCTTAGCAGGGGAACTGGGTGGAAACACCATATATTTT.